A single sample is the source of the 19 T cell receptor beta chains below, sequenced in a study of T cell responses to AZD1222 COVID-19 vaccine. Clones were sequenced by immunoSEQ multiplex PCR, and TCRdb holds only the in-frame ones, with some missing. The sample includes under 200,000 clones, 88% seen only once; the top ten take roughly 4.3%. The sequenced sample was peripheral blood, obtained 28 days after the second AZD1222 dose. The receptors originated from an adult who received the AZD1222 COVID-19 vaccine.

V is TRBV3-1 (or the pseudogene TRBV3-2) and J is TRBJ1-3; no reliable D call. Trimming cost V 8 bases and J 0 bases, with 2 bases left between them. CDR3 length: 11 amino acids. Germline CDR1 reads LGHDT; CDR2 reads YNNKEL (reference sequence). The CDR3 DNA reads as TGTGCCAGCCACTCTGGAAACACCATATATTTT. Translated: CASHSGNTIYF.

This chain uses TRBV5-5 with TRBJ1-5; no firm D call. This CDR3 is 15 amino acids long. Trimming removed 0 bases at V and 0 bases at J, with 7 bases between. Germline V gene sequence: CDR1 SGHKS, CDR2 YYEKEE (reference sequence). The CDR3: CASSLVGYSNQPQHF. The CDR3 coding sequence is TGTGCCAGCAGCTTGGTGGGATATAGCAATCAGCCCCAGCATTTT.

By proportion, this clone is medium-sized. The genes are TRBV30 and TRBJ2-7, with D possibly matching TRBD1 (6 bases). The V end was cut by 4 bases, the J end by 9 bases, with 19 bases between. CDR3 length: 13 amino acids. From germline, CDR1 is GTSNPN and CDR2 SVGIG (reference sequence). DNA of the CDR3: TGTGCCTGGAATGTGGGGGCTAGAGGTGTGCAGTACTTC. Translation: CAWNVGARGVQYF.

The count of this clone is one. The gene calls are TRBV7-9 and TRBJ2-5; the D gene is possibly TRBD2 (6 bases). With 6 bases removed from V and 5 bases from J, the gap between germline ends came to 10 bases. The germline gives CDR1 SEHNR, CDR2 FQNEAQ (reference sequence). The CDR3 extends over 12 amino acids. The CDR3 DNA reads as TGTGCCAGCAGACGGGACTCGGAGACCCAGTACTTC. Protein sequence: CASRRDSETQYF.

V and J are TRBV11-2 and TRBJ2-3, with D perhaps TRBD1 or TRBD2 (5 bases each). Germline CDR1 is SGHAT and CDR2 is FQNNGV. CDR3 length equals 14 residues. V was shortened by 4 bases and J by 4 bases, with 12 bases between the two germline ends. CDR3 loop: CASSSEGLADTQYF. CDR3 in DNA: TGTGCCAGCAGCTCCGAGGGGCTCGCAGATACGCAGTATTTT.

This chain connects TRBV29-1 to TRBJ1-1; TRBD1 is a possible D gene (5 bases). The germline CDR1 and CDR2 sequences are SQVTM and ANQGSEA. CDR3 length: 13 amino acids. Between the trimmed V and J ends, which lost 7 bases and 4 bases, there was a span of 16 bases. The CDR3 coding sequence is TGCAGCGGGGACTTCGGCGGGAGCACTGAAGCTTTCTTT. Residues: CSGDFGGSTEAFF. The complete variable domain, with remaining parts taken from reference TRBV29-1 and TRBJ1-1, reads SAVISQKPSRDICQRGTSLTIQCQVDSQVTMMFWYRQQPGQSLTLIATANQGSEATYESGFVIDKFPISRPNLTFSTLTVSNMSPEDSSIYLCSGDFGGSTEAFFGQGTRLTVV.

This clone was observed a handful of times. The rearrangement links TRBV4-3 to TRBJ1-6; no firm D call. The germline gives CDR1 LGHNA, CDR2 YSLEER. The V end lost 0 bases, the J end lost 10 bases, and 16 bases lay between the germline ends. The CDR3 is 16 amino acids. This CDR3 is CASSQESAGNGSPLHF. The CDR3 DNA reads TGCGCCAGCAGCCAAGAGTCGGCGGGAAATGGATCACCCCTCCACTTT.

This clone has only one observation. This chain joins TRBV14 and TRBJ1-1; D gene unclear. The germline V gene encodes CDR1 SGHDN and CDR2 FVKESK. V dropped 0 bases and J dropped 11 bases, with 16 bases sitting between them. This CDR3 comprises 14 residues. The CDR3 loop reads CASSQDVAYTRAFF. Written as DNA, the CDR3 is TGTGCCAGCAGCCAAGATGTAGCTTACACGAGGGCTTTCTTT.

The chain has TRBV13 and TRBJ1-1; no firm D call. Germline-derived CDR1 and CDR2 are PRHDT and FYEKMQ (reference sequence). The ends were cut back, 2 bases at V and 4 bases at J, with 5 bases in the middle. This CDR3 region has 12 residues. The CDR3 is CASSLRSTEAFF. The CDR3 nucleotides read TGTGCCAGCAGCTTACGGTCCACTGAAGCTTTCTTT.

The V and J genes are TRBV27 and TRBJ2-2; maybe TRBD1 (6 bases). Germline V CDR1 and CDR2: MNHEY, SMNVEV (reference sequence). Trimming cost V 2 bases and J 1 base, with 11 bases left between them. The CDR3 length is 16 residues. In DNA, the CDR3 is TGTGCCAGCAGTTTACAGGGGTATAGGAACACCGGGGAGCTGTTTTTT. Protein: CASSLQGYRNTGELFF.

In its sample, this clone was seen a few times. The V and J genes are TRBV30 and TRBJ1-6; D unresolved. CDR1 GTSNPN and CDR2 SVGIG come from the germline V gene (reference sequence). The length of the CDR3 is 16 residues. V was shortened by 4 bases and J by 0 bases, with 13 bases between the two germline ends. DNA for the CDR3: TGTGCCTGGAAAGGAGGGCGGAGCTCCTATAATTCACCCCTCCACTTT. It is translated as CAWKGGRSSYNSPLHF.

The V and J genes are TRBV9 and TRBJ2-1; D unresolved. CDR1 is SGDLS and CDR2 is YYNGEE in the germline V gene. Trimming stripped 0 bases from V and 8 bases from J, with 12 bases between. CDR3 length: 14 residues. The CDR3 DNA is TGTGCCAGCAGCGTAGGAACCCCCAGCCATGAGCAGTTCTTC. It is translated as CASSVGTPSHEQFF.

This CDR3 is CASSPSWPQHF. The DNA of the CDR3 is TGTGCCAGCAGCCCCAGTTGGCCCCAGCATTTT. The chain has TRBV5-8 and TRBJ1-5; D is ambiguous. This CDR3 region has 11 residues. V dropped 4 bases and J dropped 9 bases, with 8 bases sitting between them. CDR1 is SGHTS and CDR2 is YDEGEE in the germline V gene.

CDR3 DNA: TGTGCCAGCAGTCCAATAGCGGGGGGCACAGATACGCAGTATTTT. Translating gives CASSPIAGGTDTQYF. This chain joins TRBV6-5 and TRBJ2-3; 9 nucleotides align to TRBD2. Trimming took 5 bases from V and 1 from J; bases not matched to a gene: 4. Germline V gene sequence: CDR1 MNHEY, CDR2 SVGAGI. The CDR3 runs 15 residues.

This chain links TRBV6-5 with TRBJ2-2, with D perhaps matching TRBD1 (6 bases). The germline V and J ends were trimmed by 10 bases and 0 bases, with 9 bases remaining between them. Germline V gives CDR1 MNHEY, CDR2 SVGAGI. This CDR3 region has 13 residues. CDR3 DNA sequence: TGTGCCACGGGACATTCGAACACCGGGGAGCTGTTTTTT. Its protein product is CATGHSNTGELFF.

The V and J genes are TRBV3-1 (or the pseudogene TRBV3-2) and TRBJ2-5; D assignment may be TRBD1 or TRBD2 (6 bases each). The CDR3 spans 15 residues. In germline, CDR1 is LGHDT, CDR2 YNNKEL (reference sequence). The V and J ends lost 1 base and 7 bases respectively, with 16 bases between them. The CDR3 DNA reads TGTGCCAGCAGCCAAGCCCTGGGGGGCGGCGGGACCCAGTACTTC. This sequence encodes CASSQALGGGGTQYF.

The chain couples TRBV5-1 to TRBJ2-2, with D possibly matching TRBD1 (5 bases). Germline CDR1 is SGHRS and CDR2 is YFSETQ. V was clipped by 4 bases and J by 3 bases, with 13 bases between them. The CDR3 consists of 15 residues. Here the CDR3 reads CASSPGSTYTGELFF. The CDR3 DNA is TGCGCCAGCAGCCCAGGGTCAACTTACACCGGGGAGCTGTTTTTT.

The chain employs TRBV5-1 and TRBJ1-4; TRBD1 aligns across 7 bases. The CDR3 consists of 15 residues. Trimming removed 4 bases from V and 8 bases from J; junction bases left unmatched: 11. Per germline, CDR1 SGHRS and CDR2 YFSETQ. CDR3: CASSPPTGTNEKLFF. The CDR3 coding sequence is TGCGCCAGCAGCCCCCCGACAGGGACCAACGAAAAACTGTTTTTT.

V gene TRBV6-6 combines with J gene TRBJ1-6; 7 bases fit TRBD1. The CDR3 is 15 amino acids. The J segment lost 9 bases and the V segment lost 4 bases, leaving 9 bases of the junction unmatched. Germline V gene lookup returns CDR1 MNHNY and CDR2 SVGAGI (reference sequence). CDR3 amino acids: CASSSPRDSPSPLHF. CDR3 DNA sequence: TGTGCCAGCAGTTCCCCGCGGGACAGCCCTTCACCCCTCCACTTT.